Presented here are 14 T cell receptor beta chains from one specimen sequenced in a study of technical replicates of blood from a handful of donors. The repertoire was sequenced with immunoSEQ multiplex PCR; TCRdb's copy has only in-frame clones and lacks some. The table shows around 76,000 clones, with around 97% occurring only once. Sequencing input: T cells isolated from PBMCs. Receptors were obtained from a human donor in good health.

The V call is TRBV15, the J call TRBJ2-7; possibly TRBD1 for D (6 bases). Germline CDR1 is LNHNV and CDR2 is YYDKDF (reference sequence). The CDR3 is 14 amino acids. V was clipped by 0 bases and J by 9 bases, with 15 bases between them. The CDR3 sequence is CATSRDPGQEAQYF. The CDR3 nucleotides read TGTGCCACCAGCAGAGACCCGGGACAAGAAGCGCAGTACTTC.

J is TRBJ1-1 and V is TRBV28; 10 nucleotides line up with TRBD1. Trimming took 3 bases from V and 2 from J; bases not matched to a gene: 6. The germline V gene encodes CDR1 MDHEN and CDR2 SYDVKM. CDR3 length: 16 residues. In nucleotides, the CDR3 is TGTGCCAGCAGTTTCCGGACAGGGGGTCCAAACACTGAAGCTTTCTTT. Protein product: CASSFRTGGPNTEAFF.

The chain is built from TRBV9 and TRBJ2-5; maybe TRBD2 (6 bases). V lost 5 bases and J lost 5, with 19 bases in between. The CDR3 is 15 residues long. Germline V gene lookup returns CDR1 SGDLS and CDR2 YYNGEE. CDR3 residues: CASSFGPTSSETQYF. CDR3 nucleotides: TGTGCCAGCAGTTTTGGACCAACTAGCTCCGAGACCCAGTACTTC.

CDR3 sequence reads: CASRPQGSEQFF. The CDR3 DNA reads TGTGCCAGCAGGCCGCAGGGGTCTGAGCAGTTCTTC. V is TRBV5-6 and J is TRBJ2-1, with a tentative D call TRBD1 (6 bases). The CDR3 totals 12 residues. The V end lost 5 bases, the J end lost 9 bases, and 12 bases lay between the germline ends. Germline assignment: CDR1 SGHDT and CDR2 YYEEEE.

This chain links TRBV28 with TRBJ1-5, with 12 bases that match TRBD1. Trimming cost V 4 bases and J 2 bases; bases outside gene matches: 6. Per germline, CDR1 MDHEN and CDR2 SYDVKM. The CDR3 runs 17 residues. The CDR3 coding sequence is TGTGCCAGCAGTTCTGGGACAGGGGGCCTAGGCAATCAGCCCCAGCATTTT. Protein sequence: CASSSGTGGLGNQPQHF. The full variable domain, rest sourced from reference TRBV28 and TRBJ1-5, is DVKVTQSSRYLVKRTGEKVFLECVQDMDHENMFWYRQDPGLGLRLIYFSYDVKMKEKGDIPEGYSVSREKKERFSLILESASTNQTSMYLCASSSGTGGLGNQPQHFGDGTRLSIL.

This clone appeared once. The V gene is TRBV4-2, the J gene TRBJ2-3; 10 bases line up with TRBD2. The germline CDR1 and CDR2 sequences are LGHNA and YNFKEQ. The CDR3 contains 18 residues. J gave up 1 base and V 0 bases, and 7 bases lay outside the gene matches. As DNA, the CDR3 is TGTGCCAGCAGCCAAGATCATCGGCTAGCGGGAGGCACAGATACGCAGTATTTT. Translating it yields CASSQDHRLAGGTDTQYF.

Written as DNA, the CDR3 is TGTGCCTGGAGTGCCCCCCGGTTATTCCGGTACTCTGGAAACACCATATATTTT. Its translation: CAWSAPRLFRYSGNTIYF. The chain uses TRBV30 and TRBJ1-3; no clear D. CDR3 length: 18 amino acids. CDR1 is GTSNPN and CDR2 is SVGIG in the germline V gene (reference sequence). V was trimmed by 1 base and J by 0 bases, leaving 19 bases between them.

The chain links TRBV7-7 to TRBJ2-7; TRBD1 agrees at 7 bases. The V segment lost 1 base and the J segment 2 bases; nucleotides outside the gene matches: 2. The CDR3 is 14 amino acids. Germline loops: CDR1 SSHAT, CDR2 FNYEAQ (reference sequence). CDR3 coding DNA: TGTGCCAGCAGCTTAGGTGGGACAGCCTACGAGCAGTACTTC. This codes for CASSLGGTAYEQYF.

The sample holds one count of this clone. The chain has TRBV5-1 and TRBJ1-1, with D unclear. The CDR3 runs 14 residues. From germline, CDR1 is SGHRS and CDR2 YFSETQ. V lost 0 bases, J lost 2 bases, and 8 bases lay in between. Written as DNA, the CDR3 is TGCGCCAGCAGCTTGGGGATACTAAACACTGAAGCTTTCTTT. It specifies CASSLGILNTEAFF.

The chain combines TRBV10-3 with TRBJ1-3, with 11 bases that match TRBD1. The CDR3 is 15 amino acids. J lost 7 bases, V lost 9 bases, and 11 bases had no gene match. CDR1 ENHRY and CDR2 SYGVKD come from the germline V gene. The CDR3 DNA sequence: TGTGCCATGGCCCCTGGGACAGGGGGTTCGAACACCATATATTTT. Protein sequence: CAMAPGTGGSNTIYF.

The chain uses TRBV27 and TRBJ2-5; 7 bases agree with TRBD1. CDR1 and CDR2 from the germline V gene are MNHEY and SMNVEV (reference sequence). V shed 2 bases, J shed 5 bases, and the junction held 11 bases outside the gene matches. CDR3 length equals 16 residues. The CDR3 bases are TGTGCCAGCAGTTTAATACCAAACAGGGGAAGGGAGACCCAGTACTTC. Translating it yields CASSLIPNRGRETQYF.

The genes are TRBV11-2 and TRBJ2-5; D might be TRBD1 (7 bases). The V end lost 6 bases, the J end lost 1 base, and 15 bases lay between the germline ends. The CDR3 covers 15 residues. Germline V gene sequence: CDR1 SGHAT, CDR2 FQNNGV. The CDR3 nucleotides are TGTGCCAGCAGTCTATTTCAGGGGGGCCAAGAGACCCAGTACTTC. Its translation: CASSLFQGGQETQYF.

The rearrangement joins TRBV15 to TRBJ1-5; 10 positions match TRBD1. The CDR3 length is 16 residues. V lost 4 bases and J lost 6; bases outside the gene matches: 9. CDR1 LNHNV and CDR2 YYDKDF come from the germline V gene (reference sequence). CDR3 sequence: CATSKHRDRGIQPQHF. The CDR3 DNA sequence: TGTGCCACCAGCAAACATCGGGACAGGGGTATTCAGCCCCAGCATTTT.

CDR3 DNA sequence: TGTGCCAGCAGTGCGACAGGGGATAATTCACCCCTCCACTTT. It specifies CASSATGDNSPLHF. The gene calls are TRBV2 and TRBJ1-6; 8 bases map to TRBD1. Germline CDR1 SNHLY, CDR2 FYNNEI. V dropped 4 bases and J dropped 5; count of bases not matched to a gene: 1. The CDR3 has 14 amino acids.